This T cell receptor (beta chain) was sequenced in a study of blood T cells in healthy people across ages. Findings and limits, study-wide: Diversity estimated from one million T cells was considered an underestimate.

Together with a sample-barcoded 5' primer, a J-beta primer mix was included in a second PCR lasting about 7 to 11 cycles. A template-switch adaptor with 12 random nucleotides tagged each cDNA molecule. From each sample, at least 3 million paired-end reads containing CDR3 were obtained. MiXCR, applied by TCRdb to the 5' RACE reads, yields one record per CDR3 protein. The table records roughly 860,000 distinct CDR3 sequences, around 62% of them present only once. The CDR3 is made up of 10 amino acids. Germline V gene data show CDR1 as DFQATT and CDR2 as SNEGSKA (reference sequence). V lost 3 bases to trimming and J lost 7 bases, with 6 bases between them. At least 6 micrograms of total RNA were extracted per sample. A remark on this clonotype: The antigen remains undetermined.

This sequence originates from a young man in good health. Material: blood. J is TRBJ2-5 and V is TRBV20-1; unclear D gene. CDR3 loop: CSARLGTQYF. CDR3 coding DNA: TGCAGTGCTAGGTTGGGGACCCAGTACTTC.